Listed here are 21 T cell receptor beta chains from one sample, sequenced in a study of T cells in women clearing cervical HPV infection. Data came from immunoSEQ multiplex PCR; TCRdb stores just in-frame clones and leaves some out. The sample has 35,000 to 45,000 clones, and its top ten clones hold roughly 5.2%. Sequencing input: blood buffy coat. Receptor source: a woman aged 18-70 years with a cervical HPV16 infection that either progressed to CIN3+ or cleared (not recorded which).

In the case of this clone: The missing CDR3 end, 3 residues past where the read stops, is filled in from the germline J gene. J is TRBJ2-1 and V is TRBV2; perhaps TRBD2 as D (6 bases). V shed 7 bases and J shed 6 bases, with 22 bases lying between them. CDR1 is SNHLY, CDR2 FYNNEI, per germline. The CDR3 runs to 16 residues. The covered CDR3 bases are TGTGCCAGCAAGATCAGAGCGGGCCCTGGAGGCAATGAG. The encoded protein is CASKIRAGPGGNE. The CDR3, in full, reads CASKIRAGPGGNEQFF.

Notes on this clone: The read halts 3 residues ahead of the CDR3 end, with the missing end drawn from the germline J gene. The chain recombines TRBV5-1 with TRBJ1-2, with 11 bases fitting TRBD1. Germline V gives CDR1 SGHRS, CDR2 YFSETQ. The CDR3 spans 16 residues. The ends lost 4 bases at V and 3 bases at J; junction bases unmatched: 8. CDR3 protein: CASSPRTGGADYGYTF. The CDR3 bases that were read are TGCGCCAGCAGCCCAAGGACAGGGGGCGCGGACTATGGC.

Turning to this clone: The CDR3 end lies 3 residues beyond the end of the read and is filled in from the germline J gene. Other DNA sequences in this sample translate to the same CDR3. The chain employs TRBV5-1 and TRBJ2-1; maybe TRBD2 (5 bases). The CDR3 extends over 16 amino acids. Germline CDR1 is SGHRS and CDR2 is YFSETQ. V was trimmed by 0 bases and J by 0 bases, leaving 10 bases between them. This chain's CDR3 is CASSLAGVYSYNEQFF. CDR3 bases read: TGCGCCAGCAGCTTGGCCGGGGTCTACTCCTACAATGAG.

As to this clone: The read falls 3 residues short of the CDR3 end, and the missing part is taken from the germline J gene. V gene TRBV6-1 combines with J gene TRBJ2-2; 9 nucleotides align to TRBD1. The CDR3 is 16 amino acids. From germline, CDR1 is MNHNS and CDR2 SASEGT. The CDR3 DNA, read in part, is TGTGCCAGCAGTGGAGCTACAGGGGGCCTTGGATCACCG. This translates into CASSGATGGLGSP. Given in full, the CDR3 is CASSGATGGLGSPLFF.

About this clone itself: The junction differs from germline at one of its ends, possibly a read error. The missing CDR3 end, 3 residues past where the read stops, is filled in from the germline J gene. Other DNA sequences in the same sample also yield this CDR3. The gene calls are TRBV6-1 and TRBJ1-3; D is unresolved. CDR3 length: 15 amino acids. The germline V gene encodes CDR1 MNHNS and CDR2 SASEGT. CDR3: CASSVGGFSGNTIYF. Incomplete CDR3 DNA: TGTGCCAGCAGTGTGGGCGGGTTCTCTGGAAACACA.

With regard to this clone: Read coverage stops 3 residues before the CDR3 terminus; the germline J gene supplies the remainder. The chain recombines TRBV6-2 or TRBV6-3 with TRBJ1-1; 9 nucleotides agree with TRBD1. Germline trimming cut 7 bases from V and 4 bases from J; bases unmatched to any gene: 10. The germline V gene encodes CDR1 MNHEY and CDR2 SVGEGT. The CDR3 runs to 15 residues. The covered CDR3 bases are TGTGCCAGCAAGACACAGGGGGCAATGGGCACTGAA. Amino acid sequence: CASKTQGAMGTE. The CDR3 as a whole reads CASKTQGAMGTEAFF.

Of note for this clone: The junction shows a germline mismatch at one end, possibly a read error. The read is 3 residues too short to cover the CDR3 end, so that end is filled in from the germline J gene. Other DNA sequences within the sample encode an identical CDR3. The chain joins TRBV19 to TRBJ1-3; possible D gene TRBD1, 6 bases. Germline values: CDR1 LNHDA, CDR2 SQIVND (reference sequence). The CDR3 consists of 14 residues. The CDR3 spells CASSRLATGNTIYF. The CDR3 bases that were read are TGTGCCAGTAGTCGACTCGCGACAGGAAACACG. The complete variable domain, with remaining parts taken from reference TRBV19 and TRBJ1-3, reads DGGITQSPKYLFRKEGQNVTLSCEQNLNHDAMYWYRQDPGQGLRLIYYSQIVNDFQKGDIAEGYSVSREKKESFPLTVTSAQKNPTAFYLCASSRLATGNTIYFGEGSWLTVV.

Notes on this clone: The read falls 3 residues short of the CDR3 end, and the missing part is taken from the germline J gene. The rearrangement joins TRBV7-3 to TRBJ2-3; D might be TRBD2 (5 bases). The germline V gene encodes CDR1 SGHTA and CDR2 FQGTGA. CDR3 size: 14 residues. Trimming cost V 1 base and J 4 bases, with 9 bases left between them. CDR3 sequence: CASSLSLASDTQYF. Partial CDR3 DNA: TGTGCCAGCAGCTTAAGCCTAGCATCAGATACG.

Points on this clone: Sequencing ends 3 residues short of the CDR3 end; the germline J gene provides the rest. This chain uses TRBV28 with TRBJ2-3; no firm D call. The CDR3 runs 13 residues. The V end was cut by 5 bases, the J end by 4 bases, with 10 bases between. Germline CDR1 reads MDHEN; CDR2 reads SYDVKM. The part of the CDR3 DNA that was read is TGTGCCAGCAGTATACCTGTAGCAGATACG. Encoded protein: CASSIPVADT. The whole CDR3 sequence is CASSIPVADTQYF.

For this clone: The observed sequence ends 3 residues before the CDR3 terminus, with the missing tail filled in from the germline J gene. The genes are TRBV12-3 or TRBV12-4 and TRBJ2-1; possible D gene TRBD1, 6 bases. V dropped 4 bases and J dropped 9 bases, with 16 bases sitting between them. This CDR3 region has 14 residues. Partial CDR3 DNA: TGTGCCAGCAGTTACTCAGGGGATCTGCCTGAG. Its translation: CASSYSGDLPE. The complete CDR3 sequence is CASSYSGDLPEQFF.

In regard to this clone: The read comes to an end 3 residues before the CDR3 does, leaving the germline J gene to fill in the end. The gene calls are TRBV7-9 and TRBJ2-2; tentatively, D is TRBD2 (6 bases). CDR1 and CDR2 (germline): SEHNR, FQNEAQ (reference sequence). The CDR3 runs to 14 residues. CDR3 amino acids: CASSSARGNSPLFF. The part of the CDR3 DNA that was read is TGTGCCAGCAGCTCCGCACGGGGGAATTCACCG.

On this clone itself: The sequenced fragment ends 3 residues before the CDR3 boundary, so the rest is inferred from the germline J gene. V usage is TRBV5-1 and J usage is TRBJ2-3; TRBD1 matches at 9 bases. The CDR3 runs 15 residues. CDR1 and CDR2 (germline): SGHRS, YFSETQ. The part of the CDR3 DNA that was read is TGCGCCAGCAGCCTCGGGGGACAGGGAGGAGAGACG. It encodes CASSLGGQGGET. The full-length CDR3 reads as CASSLGGQGGETQYF.

Of note for this clone: The read ends 3 residues early relative to the CDR3; the germline J gene fills the gap. The chain combines TRBV29-1 with TRBJ2-1, with D perhaps TRBD2 (5 bases). Trimming removed 7 bases from V and 4 bases from J, with 14 bases in between. Looked up from germline, CDR1 is SQVTM and CDR2 is ANQGSEA. CDR3 length: 13 amino acids. CDR3 residues: CSGSSNLYNEQFF. The CDR3 DNA, read in part, is TGCAGCGGTTCTAGCAACCTATACAATGAG.

Note on this clone: The junction departs from germline at one end; a sequencing error may be responsible. The sequenced fragment ends 3 residues before the CDR3 boundary, so the rest is inferred from the germline J gene. The J gene is TRBJ1-5, the V gene TRBV4-2; 9 nucleotides align to TRBD1. CDR1 is LGHNA, CDR2 YNFKEQ, per germline. The CDR3 is 15 residues long. CDR3 loop: CASSHPGQGDQPQHF. CDR3 DNA (partial): TGCGCCAGCAGCCATCCGGGACAGGGAGACCAGCCC.

Turning to this clone: Coverage ceases 3 residues before the CDR3 finishes, and the germline J gene fills in the end. The chain combines TRBV20-1 with TRBJ1-1, with D possibly matching TRBD1 (6 bases). CDR1 DFQATT and CDR2 SNEGSKA come from the germline V gene (reference sequence). The CDR3 sequence is 15 residues long. V lost 4 bases to trimming and J lost 5 bases, with 20 bases between them. The CDR3 loop is CSAKPGGRVKTEAFF. CDR3 DNA (partial): TGCAGTGCTAAGCCCGGGGGGCGCGTAAAGACTGAA.

Comment on this clone: The read halts 3 residues ahead of the CDR3 end, with the missing end drawn from the germline J gene. The chain uses TRBV2 and TRBJ2-3, with 14 bases matching TRBD2. Germline lookup yields CDR1 SNHLY and CDR2 FYNNEI. The CDR3 covers 17 residues. The J segment lost 5 bases and the V segment lost 5 bases, leaving 9 bases of the junction unmatched. Here the CDR3 reads CASSRTTSGRAGDTQYF. CDR3 DNA (partial): TGTGCCAGCAGTCGGACGACTAGCGGGAGGGCCGGAGATACG.

On this clone: Sequencing ends 3 residues short of the CDR3 end; the germline J gene provides the rest. This chain links TRBV18 with TRBJ1-2, with TRBD1 matching 8 bases. Germline values: CDR1 KGHSH, CDR2 LQKENI. This CDR3 has 14 residues. This CDR3 is CASSPGTGGESYTF. CDR3 bases read: TGTGCCAGCTCACCGGGAACAGGGGGAGAGAGC. Complete variable domain (other parts from reference TRBV18 and TRBJ1-2): NAGVMQNPRHLVRRRGQEARLRCSPMKGHSHVYWYRQLPEEGLKFMVYLQKENIIDESGMPKERFSAEFPKEGPSILRIQQVVRGDSAAYFCASSPGTGGESYTFGSGTRLTVV.

Details on this clone: Read data end 3 residues before the CDR3 end; the end is taken from the germline J gene. The chain carries TRBV10-3 and TRBJ2-7; tentative D call: TRBD2 (6 bases). CDR3 length: 14 amino acids. Trimming left V 0 bases short and J 3 bases short, with 9 bases between. The germline CDR1 and CDR2 sequences are ENHRY and SYGVKD. The CDR3 loop is CAISESGGIYEQYF. The CDR3 DNA, read in part, is TGTGCCATCAGTGAGTCCGGGGGAATCTACGAG.

The CDR3 DNA, read in part, is TGTGCCAGCAGTGGGGTTGGCGGGAGGCTCTACGAG. Amino acid sequence: CASSGVGGRLYE. The CDR3 in full is CASSGVGGRLYEQYF. This chain connects TRBV6-1 to TRBJ2-7, with TRBD2 matching over 8 bases. The CDR3 is cut off 3 residues early in the read; its end comes from the germline J gene. J lost 3 bases, V lost 4 bases, and 8 bases had no gene match. This CDR3 is built from 15 residues. The germline V gene encodes CDR1 MNHNS and CDR2 SASEGT.

The CDR3 sequence is CASSPLPARGLDNEQFF. CDR3 DNA (partial): TGTGCCAGTAGCCCACTACCAGCCAGGGGGCTAGACAATGAG. The rearrangement joins TRBV19 to TRBJ2-1; 8 bases match TRBD1. Coverage ceases 3 residues before the CDR3 finishes, and the germline J gene fills in the end. CDR1 LNHDA and CDR2 SQIVND come from the germline V gene (reference sequence). The CDR3 length is 17 residues. The V and J ends lost 6 bases and 5 bases, in that order; junction bases with no gene match: 15.

Regarding this clone: The sequence runs out 3 residues before the end of the CDR3; the remainder is reconstructed from the germline J gene. The chain has TRBV5-1 and TRBJ2-5; 10 positions agree with TRBD2. Looked up from germline, CDR1 is SGHRS and CDR2 is YFSETQ. CDR3 size: 16 residues. CDR3 bases read: TGCGCCAGCAGCTTGGGAGCGGGAGGGCCGTCAGATACC. Translating gives CASSLGAGGPSDT. Given in full, the CDR3 is CASSLGAGGPSDTQYF.